The TCR beta chain under discussion was sequenced for a study of blood T cells in healthy people across ages. At the level of the study: Through template switching, about one barcoded beta molecule was captured per two T cells, as measured in model experiments. Study-level results: Naive T cell percentage and TCR beta diversity correlated strongly. Investigators viewed diversity estimates from one million T cells as underestimates, the study reported. Among T cells, TCR beta diversity per million cells dropped roughly linearly as age rose.

Alongside a J-beta primer mix, a sample-barcoded 5' primer served in a second PCR lasting roughly 7 to 11 cycles. One entry per CDR3 protein results from TCRdb running MiXCR on the 5' RACE reads. The sample has 750,000 or so distinct CDR3 sequences; more than 20% are singletons. A note on this clonotype: Antigen unknown.

Looked up from germline, CDR1 is LGHDT and CDR2 is YNNKEL (reference sequence). With 4 bases clipped from V and 4 bases from J, the junction kept 6 bases outside the gene matches. The CDR3 loop spans 15 amino acids. The same data also contributed to another study, on T cells of mothers and their children.

V is TRBV3-1 and J is TRBJ2-5; the match to TRBD2 covers 10 bases. This clonotype originated in a boy aged 5-17 years in good health. The specimen was blood. The CDR3 loop is CASSPIAGGRETQYF. In DNA form, the CDR3 reads TGTGCCAGCAGCCCTATAGCGGGGGGCCGAGAGACCCAGTACTTC.